These 10 T cell receptor beta chains were all obtained from the same sample, sequenced in a study of T cell responses to AZD1222 COVID-19 vaccine. The method was immunoSEQ multiplex PCR; TCRdb's version includes in-frame clones alone and lacks a portion of them. The profile shows about 140,000 clones, about 90% of them singletons. Sequences were derived from peripheral blood, sampled on day 0 of AZD1222 vaccination. All receptors derive from an adult in good health.

Only one count was recorded for this clone. V and J are TRBV9 and TRBJ1-3; the match to TRBD1 covers 8 bases. There are 15 residues in the CDR3. The germline CDR1 and CDR2 sequences are SGDLS and YYNGEE. After removal of 7 bases from V and 0 bases from J, the junction contained 6 bases not matched to a gene. This chain's CDR3 is CASGQGPSSGNTIYF. The CDR3 DNA sequence: TGTGCCAGCGGACAGGGCCCTAGCTCTGGAAACACCATATATTTT. The complete variable domain, with remaining parts taken from reference TRBV9 and TRBJ1-3, reads DSGVTQTPKHLITATGQRVTLRCSPRSGDLSVYWYQQSLDQGLQFLIQYYNGEERAKGNILERFSAQQFPDLHSELNLSSLELGDSALYFCASGQGPSSGNTIYFGEGSWLTVV.

V is TRBV6-5 and J is TRBJ1-5; tentative D call: TRBD1 (5 bases). Germline V gene sequence: CDR1 MNHEY, CDR2 SVGAGI. The CDR3 is 14 residues long. Between the trimmed V and J ends, which lost 6 bases and 3 bases, there was a span of 12 bases. The DNA for the CDR3 is TGTGCCAGCAGCTACCAGGGAGACAATCAGCCCCAGCATTTT. Its protein is CASSYQGDNQPQHF.

The chain carries TRBV9 and TRBJ1-2; 7 bases agree with TRBD1. The V segment lost 4 bases and the J segment 7 bases; nucleotides outside the gene matches: 7. This CDR3 region has 13 residues. Germline V CDR1 and CDR2: SGDLS, YYNGEE. The CDR3: CASSLTGVGGYTF. Written as DNA, the CDR3 is TGTGCCAGCAGCCTAACAGGGGTGGGTGGCTACACCTTC. The whole variable domain, filled in from reference TRBV9 and TRBJ1-2, reads DSGVTQTPKHLITATGQRVTLRCSPRSGDLSVYWYQQSLDQGLQFLIQYYNGEERAKGNILERFSAQQFPDLHSELNLSSLELGDSALYFCASSLTGVGGYTFGSGTRLTVV.

This chain connects TRBV30 to TRBJ1-1; unclear D gene. The V end lost 0 bases, the J end lost 4 bases, and 3 bases lay between the germline ends. CDR3 length: 11 amino acids. Germline CDR1 is GTSNPN and CDR2 is SVGIG (reference sequence). This CDR3 reads CAWSVPTEAFF. DNA of the CDR3: TGTGCCTGGAGTGTACCCACTGAAGCTTTCTTT.

This rearrangement joins TRBV7-2 to TRBJ1-2; tentatively, D is TRBD1 (6 bases). This CDR3 comprises 15 residues. Trimming removed 7 bases at V and 3 bases at J, with 18 bases between. The V gene's germline CDR1 is SGHTA and CDR2 FQGNSA. DNA of the CDR3: TGTGCCAGCACCCTCGGGGGCACGGGTGACTATGGCTACACCTTC. Protein product: CASTLGGTGDYGYTF.

V gene TRBV14 combines with J gene TRBJ1-6; D is ambiguous. In germline, CDR1 is SGHDN, CDR2 FVKESK. Trimming took 0 bases from V and 15 from J, leaving 9 bases between them. The CDR3 covers 12 residues. The CDR3, as DNA: TGTGCCAGCAGCCAAGAGGCAGTGGTCCTCCACTTT. Translating gives CASSQEAVVLHF.

The V and J genes are TRBV19 and TRBJ1-1, with TRBD1 identical over 7 bases. V lost 0 bases and J lost 11; bases outside the gene matches: 6. The CDR3 is 13 amino acids. Germline V gene data show CDR1 as LNHDA and CDR2 as SQIVND (reference sequence). The DNA for the CDR3 is TGTGCCAGTAGTATAGATCCAGGGGGTTTCGCTTTCTTT. Its protein is CASSIDPGGFAFF. Variable domain in full (rest from reference TRBV19 and TRBJ1-1): DGGITQSPKYLFRKEGQNVTLSCEQNLNHDAMYWYRQDPGQGLRLIYYSQIVNDFQKGDIAEGYSVSREKKESFPLTVTSAQKNPTAFYLCASSIDPGGFAFFGQGTRLTVV.

V is TRBV6-4 and J is TRBJ2-1, with 10 bases aligning to TRBD2. Germline-derived CDR1 and CDR2 are MRHNA and SNTAGT. V lost 6 bases, J lost 8 bases, and 10 bases stayed unmatched. This CDR3 spans 15 amino acids. CDR3 in amino acids: CASSEGLAETDEQFF. The DNA for the CDR3 is TGTGCCAGCAGCGAAGGACTAGCGGAGACGGATGAGCAGTTCTTC.

Only one count was recorded for this clone. J is TRBJ1-5 and V is TRBV6-6; no clear D. This CDR3 region has 11 residues. Trimming stripped 8 bases from V and 5 bases from J, with 7 bases between. Germline V CDR1 and CDR2: MNHNY, SVGAGI (reference sequence). The CDR3 region is CASSRDQPQHF. The CDR3 DNA is TGTGCCAGCTCTAGAGATCAGCCCCAGCATTTT.

This chain uses TRBV14 with TRBJ2-1, with 9 bases identical to TRBD2. The length of the CDR3 is 15 residues. The V segment lost 2 bases and the J segment 9 bases; nucleotides outside the gene matches: 8. Germline-derived CDR1 and CDR2 are SGHDN and FVKESK. The CDR3 bases are TGTGCCAGCAGCCAACGCGGGAGGGGTATTGCTGAGCAGTTCTTC. Its translation: CASSQRGRGIAEQFF.